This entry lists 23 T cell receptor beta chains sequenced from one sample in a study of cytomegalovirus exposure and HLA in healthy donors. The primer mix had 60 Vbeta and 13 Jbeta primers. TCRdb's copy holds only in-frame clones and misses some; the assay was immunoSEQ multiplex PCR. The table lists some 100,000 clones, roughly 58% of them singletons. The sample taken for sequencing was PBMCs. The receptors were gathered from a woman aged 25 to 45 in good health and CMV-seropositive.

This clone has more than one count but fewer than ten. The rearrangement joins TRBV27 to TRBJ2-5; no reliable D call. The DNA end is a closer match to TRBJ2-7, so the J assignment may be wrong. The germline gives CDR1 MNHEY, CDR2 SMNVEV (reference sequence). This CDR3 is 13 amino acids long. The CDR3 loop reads CASSYGDSYEQYF. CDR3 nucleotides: TGTGCCAGCAGTTATGGTGACTCCTACGAGCAGTACTTC.

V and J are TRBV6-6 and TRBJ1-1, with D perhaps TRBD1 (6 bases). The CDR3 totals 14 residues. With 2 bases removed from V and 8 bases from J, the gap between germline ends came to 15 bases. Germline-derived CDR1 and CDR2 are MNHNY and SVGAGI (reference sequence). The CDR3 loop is CASSYGGTRLEAFF. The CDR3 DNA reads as TGTGCCAGCAGTTACGGGGGCACAAGACTAGAAGCTTTCTTT.

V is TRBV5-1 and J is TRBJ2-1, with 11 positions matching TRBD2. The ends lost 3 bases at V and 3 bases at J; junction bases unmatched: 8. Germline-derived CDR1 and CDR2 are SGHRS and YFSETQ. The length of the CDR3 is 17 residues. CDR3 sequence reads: CASSWMPTSGGYNEQFF. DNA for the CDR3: TGCGCCAGCAGCTGGATGCCCACTAGCGGGGGCTACAATGAGCAGTTCTTC.

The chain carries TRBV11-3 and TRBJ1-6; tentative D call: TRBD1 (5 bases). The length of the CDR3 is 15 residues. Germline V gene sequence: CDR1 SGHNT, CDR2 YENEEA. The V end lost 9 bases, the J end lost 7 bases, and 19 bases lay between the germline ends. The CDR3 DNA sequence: TGTGCCAGTAAAGGGGCAGGGCAGTCAAATTCACCCCTCCACTTT. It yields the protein CASKGAGQSNSPLHF.

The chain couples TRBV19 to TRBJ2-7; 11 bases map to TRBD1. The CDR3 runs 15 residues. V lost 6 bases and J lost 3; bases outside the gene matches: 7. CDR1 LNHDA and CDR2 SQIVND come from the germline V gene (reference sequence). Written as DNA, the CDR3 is TGTGCCAGTAGCCACGGGACAGGGGGGTACTACGAGCAGTACTTC. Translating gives CASSHGTGGYYEQYF.

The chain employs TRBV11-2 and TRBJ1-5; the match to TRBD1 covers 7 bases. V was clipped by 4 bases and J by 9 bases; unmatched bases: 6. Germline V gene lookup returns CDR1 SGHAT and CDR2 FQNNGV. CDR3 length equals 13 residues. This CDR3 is CASSYTSGGPQHF. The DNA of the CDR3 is TGTGCCAGCAGCTACACTTCAGGGGGGCCCCAGCATTTT.

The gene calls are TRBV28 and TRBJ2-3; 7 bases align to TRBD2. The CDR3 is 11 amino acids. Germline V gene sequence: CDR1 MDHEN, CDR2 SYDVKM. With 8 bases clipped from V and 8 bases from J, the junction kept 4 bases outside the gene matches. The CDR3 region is CASRSGGTQYF. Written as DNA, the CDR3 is TGTGCCAGCCGCTCGGGGGGTACGCAGTATTTT.

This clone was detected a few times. This chain's CDR3 is CASSLGGGGTEAFF. CDR3 nucleotide sequence: TGTGCCAGCAGCTTAGGAGGGGGTGGCACTGAAGCTTTCTTT. V and J are TRBV7-6 and TRBJ1-1, with a possible D match to TRBD1 (6 bases). The CDR3 spans 14 residues. V lost 1 base and J lost 4, with 10 bases in between. Germline V gene sequence: CDR1 SGHVS, CDR2 FNYEAQ.

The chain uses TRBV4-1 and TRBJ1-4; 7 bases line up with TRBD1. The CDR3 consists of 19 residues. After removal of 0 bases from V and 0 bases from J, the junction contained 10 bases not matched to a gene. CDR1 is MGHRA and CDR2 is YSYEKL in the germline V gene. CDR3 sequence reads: CASSQEPPGQVATNEKLFF. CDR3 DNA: TGCGCCAGCAGCCAAGAACCGCCCGGACAGGTTGCAACTAATGAAAAACTGTTTTTT.

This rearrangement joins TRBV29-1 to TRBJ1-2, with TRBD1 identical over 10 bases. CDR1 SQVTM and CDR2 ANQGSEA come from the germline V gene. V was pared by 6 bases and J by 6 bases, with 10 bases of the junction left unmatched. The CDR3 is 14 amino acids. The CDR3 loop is CSVLAGDRGNGYTF. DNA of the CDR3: TGCAGCGTCCTTGCTGGGGACAGGGGAAATGGCTACACCTTC.

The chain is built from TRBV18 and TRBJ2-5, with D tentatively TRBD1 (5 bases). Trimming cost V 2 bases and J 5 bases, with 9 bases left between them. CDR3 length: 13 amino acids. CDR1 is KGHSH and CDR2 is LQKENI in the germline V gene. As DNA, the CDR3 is TGTGCCAGCTCACCAACCCCAGGGGAGACCCAGTACTTC. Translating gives CASSPTPGETQYF.

The CDR3 reads CASSAGNTGELFF. CDR3 nucleotide sequence: TGCGCCAGCAGCGCAGGTAACACCGGGGAGCTGTTTTTT. V gene TRBV5-1 combines with J gene TRBJ2-2, with D unresolved. Trimming cost V 4 bases and J 2 bases, with 6 bases left between them. The CDR3 is made up of 13 amino acids. Germline-derived CDR1 and CDR2 are SGHRS and YFSETQ.

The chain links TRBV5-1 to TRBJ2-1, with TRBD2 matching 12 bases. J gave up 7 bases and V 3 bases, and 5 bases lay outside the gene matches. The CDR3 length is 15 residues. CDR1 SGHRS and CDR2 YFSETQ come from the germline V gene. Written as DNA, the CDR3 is TGCGCCAGCAGCTCAGGACTAGCGGGGTGGAATGAGCAGTTCTTC. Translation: CASSSGLAGWNEQFF. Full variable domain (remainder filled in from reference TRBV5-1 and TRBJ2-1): KAGVTQTPRYLIKTRGQQVTLSCSPISGHRSVSWYQQTPGQGLQFLFEYFSETQRNKGNFPGRFSGRQFSNSRSEMNVSTLELGDSALYLCASSSGLAGWNEQFFGPGTRLTVL.

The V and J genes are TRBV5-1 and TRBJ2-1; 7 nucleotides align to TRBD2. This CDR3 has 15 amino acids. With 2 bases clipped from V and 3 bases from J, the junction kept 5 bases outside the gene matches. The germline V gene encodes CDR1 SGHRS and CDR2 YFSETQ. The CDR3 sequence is CASSFRGDLYNEQFF. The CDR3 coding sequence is TGCGCCAGCAGCTTCCGGGGGGACCTCTACAATGAGCAGTTCTTC.

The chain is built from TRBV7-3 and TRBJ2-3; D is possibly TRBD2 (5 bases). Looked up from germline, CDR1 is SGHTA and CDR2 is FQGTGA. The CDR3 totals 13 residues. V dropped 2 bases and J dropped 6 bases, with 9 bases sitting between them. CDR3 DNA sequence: TGTGCCAGCAGCTTATCCTCGGGGGATACGCAGTATTTT. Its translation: CASSLSSGDTQYF.

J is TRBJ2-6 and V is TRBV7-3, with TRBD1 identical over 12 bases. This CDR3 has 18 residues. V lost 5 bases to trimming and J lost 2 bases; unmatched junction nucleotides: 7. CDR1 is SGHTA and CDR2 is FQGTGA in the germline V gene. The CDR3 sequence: CASSPEGQGAPGANVLTF. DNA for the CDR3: TGTGCCAGCAGCCCGGAGGGACAGGGGGCGCCTGGGGCCAACGTCCTGACTTTC.

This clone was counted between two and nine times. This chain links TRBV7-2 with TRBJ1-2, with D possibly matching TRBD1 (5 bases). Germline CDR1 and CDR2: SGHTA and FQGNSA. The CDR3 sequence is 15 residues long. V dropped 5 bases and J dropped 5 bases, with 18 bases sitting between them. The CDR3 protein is CASSPQTGGKYGYTF. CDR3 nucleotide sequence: TGTGCCAGCAGCCCTCAGACCGGGGGGAAATATGGCTACACCTTC.

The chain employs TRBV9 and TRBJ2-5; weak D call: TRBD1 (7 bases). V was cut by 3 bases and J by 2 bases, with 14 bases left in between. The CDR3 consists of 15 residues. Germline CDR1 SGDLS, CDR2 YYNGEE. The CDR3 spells CASSAGAGGQETQYF. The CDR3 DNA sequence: TGTGCCAGCAGCGCCGGTGCAGGGGGGCAAGAGACCCAGTACTTC.

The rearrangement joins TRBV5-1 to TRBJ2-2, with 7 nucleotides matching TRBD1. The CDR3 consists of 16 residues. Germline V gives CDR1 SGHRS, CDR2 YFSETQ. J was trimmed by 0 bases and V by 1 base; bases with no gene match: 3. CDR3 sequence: CASSLSTGANTGELFF. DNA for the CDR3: TGCGCCAGCAGCTTGAGCACAGGGGCGAACACCGGGGAGCTGTTTTTT.

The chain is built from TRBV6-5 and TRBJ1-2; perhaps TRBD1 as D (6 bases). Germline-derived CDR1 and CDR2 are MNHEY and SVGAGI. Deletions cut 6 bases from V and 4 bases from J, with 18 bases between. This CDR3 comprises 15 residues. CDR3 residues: CASRAGAETGYGYTF. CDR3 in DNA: TGTGCCAGCAGGGCGGGGGCAGAGACAGGCTATGGCTACACCTTC.

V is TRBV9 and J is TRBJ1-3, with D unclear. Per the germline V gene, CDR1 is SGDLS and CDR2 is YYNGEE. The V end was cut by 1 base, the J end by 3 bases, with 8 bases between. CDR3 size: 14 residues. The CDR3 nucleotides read TGTGCCAGCAGCGTATCCCCTTTTGGAAACACCATATATTTT. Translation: CASSVSPFGNTIYF.

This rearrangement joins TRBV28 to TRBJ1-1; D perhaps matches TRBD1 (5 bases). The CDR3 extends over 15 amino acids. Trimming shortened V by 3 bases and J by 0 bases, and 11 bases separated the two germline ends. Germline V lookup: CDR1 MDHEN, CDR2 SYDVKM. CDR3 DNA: TGTGCCAGCAGTTTTCCGACAGTCATGAACACTGAAGCTTTCTTT. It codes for CASSFPTVMNTEAFF.

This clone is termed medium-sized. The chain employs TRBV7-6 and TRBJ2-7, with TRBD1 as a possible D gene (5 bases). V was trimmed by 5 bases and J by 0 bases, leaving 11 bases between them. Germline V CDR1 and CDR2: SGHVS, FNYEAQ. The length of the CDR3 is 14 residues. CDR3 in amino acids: CASSPRVSSYEQYF. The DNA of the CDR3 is TGTGCCAGCAGCCCCAGGGTTAGCTCCTACGAGCAGTACTTC.